This T cell receptor beta chain was retrieved from a study of T cell repertoires in cytomegalovirus infection. From the reads, TCRdb called clonotypes with MiXCR, one entry per CDR3 protein. The table shows about 260,000 distinct CDR3 sequences, with roughly 10% occurring only once. This clonotype was seen a few times. The antigen remains undetermined. Germline CDR1 reads SGHRS; CDR2 reads YFSETQ. There are 15 residues in the CDR3. The germline V and J ends were trimmed by 0 bases and 0 bases, with 9 bases remaining between them. Study findings and constraints: People with CMV and the relevant HLA were identified by cumulative public TCR beta family frequency.

This sequence joins TRBV5-1 and TRBJ1-1, with D possibly being TRBD1 (6 bases). The sequencing input was PBMCs. The sequence was collected from a human donor in good health (CMV status not recorded). Some clones in this sample may be carry-over from other donors' samples. The CDR3 DNA is TGCGCCAGCAGCTTGGACACAGGGTTGAACACTGAAGCTTTCTTT. This gives the protein CASSLDTGLNTEAFF.